The clone carrying this TCR beta chain was seen a few times. As yet, its antigen is unknown. The length of the CDR3 is 16 residues. Trimming cost V 3 bases and J 6 bases; bases outside gene matches: 11. Germline V gene sequence: CDR1 GTSNPN, CDR2 SVGIG (reference sequence). The sample originates from a study of neurological immune-mediated disorders. The study, taken as a whole, reports: The absence of any CDR3 amino acid sequence shared by expanded clones across subjects suggests that repertoires were private in all groups.

The cDNA was generated by 5'RACE with 10-nucleotide random UMIs. In TCRdb, the 5' RACE reads were re-called with MiXCR into one record per CDR3 protein. Among 40,000 to 55,000 distinct CDR3 sequences, less than 4% were seen once, and the ten largest hold more than 13%. The sequenced sample was PBMCs. This receptor was obtained from a woman between 45 and 65 years old with multiple sclerosis. The chain employs TRBV30 and TRBJ1-6, with TRBD1 matching 7 bases. The CDR3 bases are TGTGCCTGGAGAAGAGAAAACAGGGGCTCTAATTCACCCCTCCACTTT. Translating it yields CAWRRENRGSNSPLHF.